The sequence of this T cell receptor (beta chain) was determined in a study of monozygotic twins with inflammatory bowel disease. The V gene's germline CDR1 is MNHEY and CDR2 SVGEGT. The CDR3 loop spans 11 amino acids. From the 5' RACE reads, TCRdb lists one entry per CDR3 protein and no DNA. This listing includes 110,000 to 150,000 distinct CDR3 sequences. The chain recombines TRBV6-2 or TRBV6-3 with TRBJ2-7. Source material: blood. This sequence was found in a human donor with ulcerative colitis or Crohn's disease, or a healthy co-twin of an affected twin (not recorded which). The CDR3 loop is CASSYSNEQYF.